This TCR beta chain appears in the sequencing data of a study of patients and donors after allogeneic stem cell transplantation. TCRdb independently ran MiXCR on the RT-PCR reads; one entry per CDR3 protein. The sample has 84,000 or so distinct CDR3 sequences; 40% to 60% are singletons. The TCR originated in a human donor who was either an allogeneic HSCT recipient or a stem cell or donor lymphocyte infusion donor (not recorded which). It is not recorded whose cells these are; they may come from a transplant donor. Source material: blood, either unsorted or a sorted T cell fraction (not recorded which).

CDR3 amino acids: CASSERVQGEGNQPQHF. DNA for the CDR3: TGTGCCAGCAGTGAACGTGTGCAGGGGGAAGGCAATCAGCCCCAGCATTTT. V and J are TRBV6-1 and TRBJ1-5; TRBD1 aligns across 7 bases. V dropped 2 bases and J dropped 2; count of bases not matched to a gene: 9. The CDR3 runs 17 residues. The germline CDR1 and CDR2 sequences are MNHNS and SASEGT.